This T cell receptor beta chain was observed in a study of T cells after yellow fever vaccination (dated by TCRdb to about 2019). Concerning the study at large: Libraries from fractions with low cell numbers were prepared with the SMART-Seq v4 Ultra Low Input RNA kit. Blood was drawn at multiple timepoints before and after primary and secondary immunization, with bulk PBMC replicates and cell subsets isolated. Two healthy male donors, one aged 18 to 30 and one aged 30 to 40 years, made up the cohort. To track T-cell clones before and after primary and booster YFV17D yellow fever vaccination, bulk TCR alpha and beta repertoires were sequenced longitudinally. The paper as a whole reports these results and caveats: Most clones expanded after primary vaccination were re-detected after the booster (about 95% of CD4 and roughly 87% of CD8), suggesting broad memory maintenance. A small share of clonotypes occurred in both CD4 and CD8 compartments, likely arising from convergent recombination. Because abundant contaminating clonotypes from the bulk population could be contained in FACS-sorted repertoires, computational filtering was required. Because the study included only a couple of donors, the extent to which the findings can be generalized is limited. Compared with the primary T-cell response, the secondary T-cell response was faster but weaker, reaching its peak on day 5 rather than on day 15.

The treatment or condition label here, explained by the study, means: live attenuated yellow fever vaccine strain. At each blood-draw timepoint, two biological replicates of bulk PBMCs were obtained. PBMCs were isolated from peripheral blood using a standard Ficoll-Paque protocol. RNA was extracted with TriZol from bulk PBMCs, CD4 and CD8 fractions, and dextramer-positive and dextramer-negative fractions. Synthesis of TCR cDNA relied on 5'RACE template switching, a step that introduced a universal primer site along with unique molecular identifiers. Priming of cDNA synthesis was performed from both the TCR alpha and TCR beta constant segments. Two PCR steps were used to amplify libraries, with sample barcodes and sequencing adapters being added in the second step. Sequencing of libraries was performed on Illumina HiSeq 2500 (2x100 bp) or NovaSeq (2x150 bp). In the source study's methods: Reads were demultiplexed and collapsed into UMI consensus sequences with MIGEC, and V(D)J alignment was performed with MiXCR. Vaccine-responding clonotypes were defined with edgeR using replicate PBMC samples, requiring FDR below 0.01 and a log2 fold change above 5 up to day 15. Each bulk clonotype received a CD4 or CD8 identity based on whether the sequenced CD4 or CD8 repertoire contained that clonotype at higher abundance. TCRdb reprocessing: public reads trimmed at Q25 with fastp, clones called with MiXCR, in-frame beta chains kept. A single entry per CDR3 protein holds the most common genes and DNA from its merged rows. TCRdb, not the original authors, processed these V and J calls. The sample table records under 700,000 distinct CDR3 sequences; less than 20% of these occur just once. Of the sample, around 15% falls within the top ten clones.

Note on this clonotype: Its antigen remains undetermined. Base qualities are not recorded, but no much larger clone differs from it by a single base.

V was cut back by 3 bases and J by 6 bases, leaving a gap of 8 bases between them. Inclusive of the bounding cysteine and phenylalanine, the CDR3 is 12 residues long. CDR3 DNA is the only sequence kept; it has 36 bases, read in frame from the first base. Sequencing used PBMCs, obtained 4 to 6 days after the first yellow fever vaccination. The TCR originated in a man aged 18 to 35 who received the YFV17D yellow fever vaccine. Recombination linked TRBV12-3 or TRBV12-4 to TRBJ1-2; the D gene is unclear. The CDR3 protein is CASSLGPHGYTF. The DNA is as follows: TGTGCCAGCAGTTTGGGTCCCCATGGCTACACCTTC.